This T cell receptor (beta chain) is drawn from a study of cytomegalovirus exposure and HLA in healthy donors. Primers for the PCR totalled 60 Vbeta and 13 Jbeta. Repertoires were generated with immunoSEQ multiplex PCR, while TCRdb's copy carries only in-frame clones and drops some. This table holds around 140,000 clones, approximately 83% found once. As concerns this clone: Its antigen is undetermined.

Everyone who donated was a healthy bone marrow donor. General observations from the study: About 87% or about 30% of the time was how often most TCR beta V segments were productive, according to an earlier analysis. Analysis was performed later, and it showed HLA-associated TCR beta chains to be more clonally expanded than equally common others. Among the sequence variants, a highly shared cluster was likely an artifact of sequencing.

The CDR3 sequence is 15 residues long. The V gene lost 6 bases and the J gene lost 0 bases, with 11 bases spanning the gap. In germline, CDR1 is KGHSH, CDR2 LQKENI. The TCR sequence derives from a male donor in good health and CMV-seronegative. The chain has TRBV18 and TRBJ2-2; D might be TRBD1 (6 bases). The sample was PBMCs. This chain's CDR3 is CASSLTGPNTGELFF. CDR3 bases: TGTGCCAGCTCCCTGACAGGACCGAACACCGGGGAGCTGTTTTTT.